This is a list of T cell receptor beta chains from one sample in a study of PD-L1 blockade in urothelial cancer. Profiled with immunoSEQ multiplex PCR; TCRdb holds only in-frame clones, not every one. The table has tens of thousands of clones, around 90% seen once. The input for sequencing was PBMCs, taken around atezolizumab (anti-PD-L1) treatment. The receptors here all came from a woman in her 70s with urothelial cancer. Both conserved end residues are part of each CDR3. Fields, in order: clone size, V gene, D gene, J gene, CDR3 DNA, CDR3 protein. The D gene is left open where the match is weak. Size is stated for part of the rows, as once, few or many counts, or as a class when the clone is expanded.

size: .
V: TRBV27
D: .
J: TRBJ1-2
DNA: TGTGCCAGCAGTTTCGGGGGAGGGGCCAATGGCTACACCTTC
CDR3: CASSFGGGANGYTF

size: .
V: TRBV18
D: TRBD1
J: TRBJ2-1
DNA: TGTGCCAGCCAAAGATTGACAGGGGGGACTACGAGCTCCTACAATGAGCAGTTCTTC
CDR3: CASQRLTGGTTSSYNEQFF

size: .
V: TRBV6-1
D: TRBD1
J: TRBJ1-2
DNA: TGTGCCTCGAGAACAGGGGACTCCTTGACCTATGGCTACACCTTC
CDR3: CASRTGDSLTYGYTF

size: .
V: TRBV6-4
D: TRBD2
J: TRBJ2-5
DNA: TGTGCCAGCAGTGCACTAGCGGGAGGTCCAAGTGAGACCCAGTACTTC
CDR3: CASSALAGGPSETQYF

size: once
V: TRBV7-6
D: .
J: TRBJ2-5
DNA: TGTGCCAGCAGAAGCGCAGGGGAGACCCAGTACTTC
CDR3: CASRSAGETQYF

size: .
V: TRBV6-1
D: .
J: TRBJ2-7
DNA: TGTGCCAGCAGTCACGATACCGGGACTTTGGACGAGCAGTACTTC
CDR3: CASSHDTGTLDEQYF

size: .
V: TRBV18
D: .
J: TRBJ2-7
DNA: TGTGCCAGCTCACCGCAACAGGGCGGGGGAAGCTCCTACGAGCAGTACTTC
CDR3: CASSPQQGGGSSYEQYF

size: .
V: TRBV5-6
D: .
J: TRBJ1-2
DNA: TGTGCCAGCAGCGGGTGGGGAACCGGGGATCGCTACACCTTC
CDR3: CASSGWGTGDRYTF

size: .
V: TRBV23-1
D: .
J: TRBJ1-2
DNA: TGCGCCAGCAGTCACGACCTCCAGGGATTGATTAATGGAATAGCTAACTATGGCTACACCTTC
CDR3: CASSHDLQGLINGIANYGYTF

size: .
V: TRBV30
D: .
J: TRBJ1-5
DNA: TGTGCCTGGAGTGGAGGGAGGGCAGGGTCGGTCAATCAGCCCCAGCATTTT
CDR3: CAWSGGRAGSVNQPQHF

size: large
V: TRBV2
D: TRBD1
J: TRBJ1-1
DNA: TGTGCCAGCAATACCGGGACAGCTTTCGTTGAAGCTTTCTTT
CDR3: CASNTGTAFVEAFF

size: .
V: TRBV6-5
D: TRBD2
J: TRBJ2-1
DNA: TGTGCCAGCAGAAGAAGCGGGGGAGGAGGGGAGCAGTTCTTC
CDR3: CASRRSGGGGEQFF

size: .
V: TRBV7-2
D: TRBD1
J: TRBJ2-1
DNA: TGTGCCAGCAGTCTAAATGCCAGACAGGGGGATGAGCAGTTCTTC
CDR3: CASSLNARQGDEQFF

size: .
V: TRBV19
D: TRBD1
J: TRBJ1-1
DNA: TGTGCCAGTAGTGACAGGGTGTACACTGAAGCTTTCTTT
CDR3: CASSDRVYTEAFF

size: .
V: TRBV27
D: .
J: TRBJ2-7
DNA: TGTGCCAGCTCGACAGCCTCGAGCGAGCAGTACTTC
CDR3: CASSTASSEQYF

size: .
V: TRBV5-1
D: TRBD1
J: TRBJ1-2
DNA: TGCGCCAGCAGCTTAGGACAGGGGGCTTACTATGGCTACACCTTC
CDR3: CASSLGQGAYYGYTF

size: once
V: TRBV9
D: .
J: TRBJ2-7
DNA: TGTGCCAGCAGCGTATCAGGGTTGTCGCCCTACGAGCAGTACTTC
CDR3: CASSVSGLSPYEQYF

size: .
V: TRBV28
D: .
J: TRBJ1-2
DNA: TGTGCCAGCAGTCCGGACCCGAGGGCTGGCTACACCTTC
CDR3: CASSPDPRAGYTF

size: .
V: TRBV19
D: TRBD2
J: TRBJ2-7
DNA: TGTGCCAGTAGTATAGAAGTAGCGGGGGCCTACGAGCAGTACTTC
CDR3: CASSIEVAGAYEQYF

size: .
V: TRBV10-3
D: TRBD1
J: TRBJ2-2
DNA: TGTGCCATCAATAAATTGACAGGGTCTCACACCGGGGAGCTGTTTTTT
CDR3: CAINKLTGSHTGELFF

size: .
V: TRBV6-5
D: .
J: TRBJ1-2
DNA: TGTGCCAGCAGTTACTCGGAGATAGGAATCTATGGCTACACCTTC
CDR3: CASSYSEIGIYGYTF

size: .
V: TRBV10-3
D: TRBD1
J: TRBJ1-2
DNA: TGTGCCATCACCCGGGACAGGGAAACCGGCTACACCTTC
CDR3: CAITRDRETGYTF